A selection of T cell receptor beta chains follows, all from one sample in a study of T cells in narcolepsy. Libraries were prepared by immunoSEQ multiplex PCR; TCRdb keeps only in-frame clonotypes and omits some of them. The sample records tens of thousands of clones, about four fifths being singletons. The sequenced material came from memory (CD45RA-) CD4+ T cells from blood. Source of these receptors: a human donor in good health. Each CDR3 is given with its conserved first and last residue. Fields, in order: J gene, D gene, V gene, clone size, CDR3 protein, CDR3 DNA. A D gene is named only where the DNA matches it firmly. Rows give clone size only sometimes, using once, few, many, or a class for an expanded clone.

J: TRBJ2-1
D: .
V: TRBV18
size: once
CDR3: CASSGTTYNEQFF
DNA: TGTGCCAGCTCAGGGACAACTTACAATGAGCAGTTCTTC

J: TRBJ1-1
D: .
V: TRBV10-3
size: .
CDR3: CAISGGQQPRLEAFF
DNA: TGTGCCATCAGTGGTGGACAGCAACCGAGGCTTGAAGCTTTCTTT

J: TRBJ1-3
D: .
V: TRBV18
size: .
CDR3: CASSPPLGSGNTIYF
DNA: TGTGCCAGCTCACCACCGTTGGGTTCTGGAAACACCATATATTTT

J: TRBJ1-2
D: .
V: TRBV7-9
size: .
CDR3: CASSLGTGSTNGYTF
DNA: TGTGCCAGCAGCTTAGGCACAGGGTCAACGAATGGCTACACCTTC

J: TRBJ1-2
D: TRBD1
V: TRBV19
size: .
CDR3: CASSLWDSANYGYTF
DNA: TGTGCCAGTAGTCTCTGGGACAGCGCAAACTATGGCTACACCTTC

J: TRBJ2-5
D: .
V: TRBV4-2
size: once
CDR3: CASSQDPGRETQYF
DNA: TGTGCCAGCAGCCAAGACCCCGGGAGAGAGACCCAGTACTTC

J: TRBJ2-3
D: .
V: TRBV7-2
size: once
CDR3: CASSTRQSTDTQYF
DNA: TGTGCCAGCAGCACCCGACAGAGCACAGATACGCAGTATTTT

J: TRBJ2-1
D: .
V: TRBV18
size: few
CDR3: CASSRIPGDEQFF
DNA: TGTGCCAGCTCACGTATCCCCGGGGATGAGCAGTTCTTC

J: TRBJ2-5
D: TRBD2
V: TRBV7-2
size: few
CDR3: CASNLAGETQTQYF
DNA: TGTGCCAGCAACCTAGCGGGTGAAACGCAGACCCAGTACTTC

J: TRBJ1-4
D: .
V: TRBV15
size: .
CDR3: CATSENRDNEKLFF
DNA: TGTGCCACCAGCGAAAACAGGGATAATGAAAAACTGTTTTTT

J: TRBJ2-3
D: TRBD2
V: TRBV7-3
size: .
CDR3: CASSLRSAGGFTDTQYF
DNA: TGTGCCAGCAGCTTAAGATCAGCGGGGGGCTTCACAGATACGCAGTATTTT

J: TRBJ2-5
D: TRBD2
V: TRBV7-7
size: once
CDR3: CASSLTREVGETQYF
DNA: TGTGCTAGCAGCTTGACGCGGGAGGTCGGTGAGACCCAGTACTTC

J: TRBJ1-2
D: .
V: TRBV21-1
size: medium-sized
CDR3: CASSKVVGGGYTF
DNA: TGTGCCAGCAGCAAAGTCGTAGGGGGAGGCTACACCTTC

J: TRBJ1-3
D: .
V: TRBV10-2
size: .
CDR3: CASSESIGGPISGNTIYF
DNA: TGCGCCAGCAGTGAGTCGATTGGGGGGCCAATCTCTGGAAACACCATATATTTT

J: TRBJ2-7
D: TRBD2
V: TRBV27
size: .
CDR3: CASSGPGRGASYEQYF
DNA: TGTGCCAGCAGTGGGCCCGGGCGGGGGGCCTCCTACGAGCAGTACTTC

J: TRBJ2-7
D: TRBD2
V: TRBV7-2
size: .
CDR3: CASSYTSGGAYEQYF
DNA: TGTGCCAGCAGCTATACTAGCGGGGGGGCGTACGAGCAGTACTTC

J: TRBJ2-4
D: .
V: TRBV5-6
size: .
CDR3: CASSLAWSTRAKNIQYF
DNA: TGTGCCAGCAGCTTGGCTTGGTCCACCCGAGCCAAAAACATTCAGTACTTC

J: TRBJ2-3
D: TRBD1
V: TRBV7-3
size: once
CDR3: CASSPTGQVRTDTQYF
DNA: TGTGCCAGCAGCCCCACGGGACAGGTTCGAACAGATACGCAGTATTTT

J: TRBJ2-2
D: .
V: TRBV18
size: .
CDR3: CASSVDTGELFF
DNA: TGTGCCAGCTCAGTCGACACCGGGGAGCTGTTTTTT

J: TRBJ2-5
D: TRBD2
V: TRBV5-1
size: .
CDR3: CASSLIGLAGGAETQYF
DNA: TGCGCCAGCAGCTTGATTGGACTAGCGGGAGGTGCTGAGACCCAGTACTTC

J: TRBJ1-2
D: .
V: TRBV5-1
size: .
CDR3: CASSLDGDYGYTF
DNA: TGCGCCAGCAGCTTAGACGGGGACTATGGCTACACCTTC

J: TRBJ1-3
D: .
V: TRBV28
size: .
CDR3: CASIRSPNGGNTIYF
DNA: TGTGCCAGCATCCGATCACCCAACGGTGGAAACACCATATATTTT

J: TRBJ1-6
D: .
V: TRBV21-1
size: once
CDR3: CASDRLGLYNSPLHF
DNA: TGTGCCAGCGACCGCCTGGGACTTTATAATTCACCCCTCCACTTT

J: TRBJ2-7
D: TRBD1
V: TRBV6-1
size: .
CDR3: CASSRDSGSSYEQYF
DNA: TGTGCCAGCAGTCGGGACAGCGGAAGCTCCTACGAGCAGTACTTC

J: TRBJ2-4
D: .
V: TRBV7-8
size: few
CDR3: CASSFQTRGAKNIQYF
DNA: TGTGCCAGCAGCTTCCAAACCCGAGGGGCCAAAAACATTCAGTACTTC

J: TRBJ2-4
D: .
V: TRBV7-9
size: .
CDR3: CASSLAGGNHIQYF
DNA: TGTGCCAGCAGCTTAGCAGGCGGGAATCACATTCAGTACTTC

J: TRBJ1-1
D: TRBD1
V: TRBV7-9
size: .
CDR3: CASSLEGTGVEAFF
DNA: TGTGCCAGCAGCTTAGAAGGGACAGGGGTGGAAGCTTTCTTT

J: TRBJ2-7
D: TRBD2
V: TRBV2
size: .
CDR3: CARGTSGSYEQYF
DNA: TGTGCCAGGGGGACTAGCGGCTCCTACGAGCAGTACTTC

J: TRBJ2-5
D: TRBD2
V: TRBV5-1
size: .
CDR3: CASSFSGGGRGETQYF
DNA: TGCGCCAGCAGCTTTAGCGGGGGGGGCCGAGGGGAGACCCAGTACTTC

J: TRBJ1-3
D: .
V: TRBV4-1
size: .
CDR3: CASSQPWRGSGNTIYF
DNA: TGCGCCAGCAGCCAACCTTGGAGGGGCTCTGGAAACACCATATATTTT

J: TRBJ2-5
D: .
V: TRBV19
size: .
CDR3: CASSIQAQETQYF
DNA: TGTGCCAGTAGTATTCAGGCGCAAGAGACCCAGTACTTC

J: TRBJ2-7
D: TRBD2
V: TRBV5-4
size: .
CDR3: CASSTGLAGPLSYEQYF
DNA: TGTGCCAGCAGCACCGGACTAGCGGGGCCCCTCTCCTACGAGCAGTACTTC

J: TRBJ2-1
D: .
V: TRBV7-9
size: .
CDR3: CASSRTGEQFF
DNA: TGTGCCAGCAGCCGCACAGGGGAGCAGTTCTTC

J: TRBJ2-5
D: TRBD2
V: TRBV4-2
size: .
CDR3: CASSQLSSGRAETQYF
DNA: TGTGCCAGCAGCCAACTATCGAGCGGGAGAGCGGAGACCCAGTACTTC

J: TRBJ2-3
D: .
V: TRBV2
size: .
CDR3: CASMADSGTDTQYF
DNA: TGTGCCAGCATGGCGGACTCAGGCACAGATACGCAGTATTTT

J: TRBJ2-7
D: TRBD2
V: TRBV6-6
size: .
CDR3: CATKLAGEDEQYF
DNA: TGTGCCACCAAACTAGCGGGAGAAGACGAGCAGTACTTC

J: TRBJ2-7
D: .
V: TRBV6-1
size: once
CDR3: CASSALGGSEQYF
DNA: TGTGCCAGCAGCGCACTTGGGGGATCGGAGCAGTACTTC

J: TRBJ2-2
D: .
V: TRBV6-6
size: .
CDR3: CASSHPQRPPGELFF
DNA: TGTGCCAGCAGCCACCCTCAGCGGCCCCCCGGGGAGCTGTTTTTT

J: TRBJ1-1
D: TRBD1
V: TRBV29-1
size: .
CDR3: CSAEGGQEAFF
DNA: TGCAGCGCCGAAGGGGGACAGGAAGCTTTCTTT

J: TRBJ1-4
D: .
V: TRBV18
size: .
CDR3: CASSPVGRTQSEKLFF
DNA: TGTGCCAGCTCACCTGTGGGACGGACCCAAAGTGAAAAACTGTTTTTT

J: TRBJ2-7
D: TRBD2
V: TRBV19
size: .
CDR3: CASSPPPPGLAPQYF
DNA: TGTGCCAGTAGTCCCCCCCCTCCGGGACTAGCGCCCCAGTACTTC

J: TRBJ2-7
D: TRBD2
V: TRBV7-9
size: .
CDR3: CASSSTSGIYEQYF
DNA: TGTGCCAGCAGCTCGACTAGCGGAATATACGAGCAGTACTTC

J: TRBJ1-5
D: .
V: TRBV6-5
size: .
CDR3: CATREMYSNQPQHF
DNA: TGTGCCACCAGGGAGATGTATAGCAATCAGCCCCAGCATTTT

J: TRBJ2-3
D: .
V: TRBV18
size: .
CDR3: CASSFSSTDTQYF
DNA: TGTGCCAGCTCATTCTCCAGCACAGATACGCAGTATTTT

J: TRBJ1-5
D: .
V: TRBV5-5
size: .
CDR3: CASSQDGGNQPQHF
DNA: TGTGCCAGCAGCCAAGATGGGGGGAACCAGCCCCAGCATTTT

J: TRBJ2-5
D: .
V: TRBV11-2
size: .
CDR3: CASKREETQYF
DNA: TGTGCCAGCAAGAGGGAAGAGACCCAGTACTTC

J: TRBJ1-5
D: TRBD1
V: TRBV6-1
size: .
CDR3: CASSERQGRFQPQHF
DNA: TGTGCCAGCAGTGAGAGACAGGGGCGATTTCAGCCCCAGCATTTT

J: TRBJ2-4
D: .
V: TRBV19
size: few
CDR3: CASSILQGTAKNIQYF
DNA: TGTGCCAGTAGTATACTACAGGGTACTGCCAAAAACATTCAGTACTTC